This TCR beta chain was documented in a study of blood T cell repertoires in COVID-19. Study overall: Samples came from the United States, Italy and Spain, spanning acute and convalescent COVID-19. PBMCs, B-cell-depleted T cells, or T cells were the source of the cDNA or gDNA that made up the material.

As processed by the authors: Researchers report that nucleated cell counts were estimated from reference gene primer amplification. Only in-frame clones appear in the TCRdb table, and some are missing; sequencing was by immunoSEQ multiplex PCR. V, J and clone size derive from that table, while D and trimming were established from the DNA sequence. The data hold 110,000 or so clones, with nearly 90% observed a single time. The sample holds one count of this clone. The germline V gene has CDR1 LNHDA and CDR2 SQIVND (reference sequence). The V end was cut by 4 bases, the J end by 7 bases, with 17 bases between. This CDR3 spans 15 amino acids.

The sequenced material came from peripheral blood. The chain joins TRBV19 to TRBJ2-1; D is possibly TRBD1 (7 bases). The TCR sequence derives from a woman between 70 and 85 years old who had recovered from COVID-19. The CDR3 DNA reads TGTGCCAGTAGTACCTGGCAGGGGGGTTGGAATGAGCAGTTCTTC. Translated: CASSTWQGGWNEQFF.